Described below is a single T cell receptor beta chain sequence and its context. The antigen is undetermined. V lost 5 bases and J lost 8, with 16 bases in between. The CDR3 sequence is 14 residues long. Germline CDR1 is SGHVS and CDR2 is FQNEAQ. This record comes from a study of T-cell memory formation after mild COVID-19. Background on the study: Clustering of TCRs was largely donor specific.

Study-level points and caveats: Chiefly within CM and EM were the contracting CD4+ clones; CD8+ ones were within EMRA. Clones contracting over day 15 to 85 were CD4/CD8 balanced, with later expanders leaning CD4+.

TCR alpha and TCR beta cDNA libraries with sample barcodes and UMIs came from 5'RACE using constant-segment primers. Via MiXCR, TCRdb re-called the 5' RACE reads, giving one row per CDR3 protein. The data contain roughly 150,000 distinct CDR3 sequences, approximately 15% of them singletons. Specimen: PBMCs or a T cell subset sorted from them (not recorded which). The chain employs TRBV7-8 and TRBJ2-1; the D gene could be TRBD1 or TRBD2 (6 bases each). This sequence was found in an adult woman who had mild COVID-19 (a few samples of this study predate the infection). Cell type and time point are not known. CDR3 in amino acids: CASSLGGWEDEQFF. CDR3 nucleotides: TGTGCCAGCAGCCTAGGGGGATGGGAGGATGAGCAGTTCTTC.